The 3 T cell receptor beta chains below all came from one sample that was sequenced in a study of blood T cells in healthy people across ages. Combining a sample-barcoded 5' primer with a J-beta primer mix, a second PCR ran for roughly 6 to 11 cycles. TCRdb re-called the 5' RACE reads through MiXCR, storing one row per CDR3 protein. The data hold roughly 800,000 distinct CDR3 sequences, with more than 20% observed a single time. These sequences were also reported in another study, on T cells of mothers and their children.

Material for sequencing was blood. The receptors here all came from a boy under 18 in good health.

This clonotype was found a few times. The chain carries TRBV24-1 and TRBJ2-7, with D possibly called TRBD1 or TRBD2 (5 bases each). Germline values: CDR1 KGHDR, CDR2 SFDVKD. The CDR3 runs to 12 residues. The V end was cut by 5 bases, the J end by 6 bases, with 10 bases between. CDR3 DNA: TGTGCCACCAGTGCGCTTGGGACCGAGCAGTACTTC. This codes for CATSALGTEQYF.

This clonotype was detected a few times. The CDR3 sequence: CAWSLVAGYTF. CDR3 nucleotides: TGTGCCTGGAGCTTGGTAGCTGGCTACACCTTC. The chain employs TRBV30 and TRBJ1-2; D remains unclear. The ends were cut back, 3 bases at V and 7 bases at J, with 9 bases in the middle. This CDR3 region has 11 residues. The germline V gene has CDR1 GTSNPN and CDR2 SVGIG (reference sequence). The variable domain in full, with the rest retrieved from reference TRBV30 and TRBJ1-2, is SQTIHQWPATLVQPVGSPLSLECTVEGTSNPNLYWYRQAAGRGLQLLFYSVGIGQISSEVPQNLSASRPQDRQFILSSKKLLLSDSGFYLCAWSLVAGYTFGSGTRLTVV.

The chain carries TRBV20-1 and TRBJ2-5, with D possibly TRBD2 on 6 matching bases. The DNA end favors TRBJ2-7, so the J call may be wrong. Germline V lookup: CDR1 DFQATT, CDR2 SNEGSKA (reference sequence). The CDR3 consists of 14 residues. This CDR3 is CSAPKSGSAYEQYF. In nucleotides, the CDR3 is TGCAGTGCGCCAAAAAGCGGGTCGGCCTACGAGCAGTACTTC.